This T cell receptor (beta chain) was captured in a study of blood T cell repertoires in COVID-19. The overall study: The study counted Cohort 3 donors as recovered given two negative PCRs, clearance, or symptom resolution. COVID-19 samples from acute and convalescent phases originated in the United States, Italy and Spain.

Categorization into cohorts depended on clinical history that participants reported. Libraries were prepared by immunoSEQ multiplex PCR; TCRdb keeps only in-frame clonotypes and omits some of them. The table includes around 290,000 clones, approximately 90% detected once. The material sequenced was PBMCs or T cells enriched from blood (not recorded which). The TCR comes from a woman aged 55 to 70 in a cohort exposed to, infected with or recovered from COVID-19 (not recorded which).

CDR3 nucleotides: TGTGCCAGCAGTCGGGAGTCCCATGGCTACACCTTC. As protein: CASSRESHGYTF. The rearrangement joins TRBV2 to TRBJ1-2; D not certain. Germline CDR1 is SNHLY and CDR2 is FYNNEI. With 5 bases removed from V and 6 bases from J, the gap between germline ends came to 10 bases. This CDR3 has 12 residues.